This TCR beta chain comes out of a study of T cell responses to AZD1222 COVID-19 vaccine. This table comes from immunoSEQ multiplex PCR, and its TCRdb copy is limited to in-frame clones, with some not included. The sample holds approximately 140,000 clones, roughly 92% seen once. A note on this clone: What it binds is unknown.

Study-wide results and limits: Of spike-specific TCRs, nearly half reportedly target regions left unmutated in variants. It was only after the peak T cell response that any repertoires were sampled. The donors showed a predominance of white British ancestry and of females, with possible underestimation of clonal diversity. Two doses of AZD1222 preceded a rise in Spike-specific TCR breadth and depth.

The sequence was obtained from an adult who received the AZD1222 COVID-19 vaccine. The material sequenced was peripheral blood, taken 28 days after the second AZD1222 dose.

In DNA form, the CDR3 reads TGTGCCAGCAGTTACTCGAGTATTCCAGATACGCAGTATTTT. Protein product: CASSYSSIPDTQYF. The rearrangement joins TRBV6-5 to TRBJ2-3; D is undetermined. The germline gives CDR1 MNHEY, CDR2 SVGAGI. The CDR3 has 14 residues. Trimming left V 0 bases short and J 4 bases short, with 8 bases between.